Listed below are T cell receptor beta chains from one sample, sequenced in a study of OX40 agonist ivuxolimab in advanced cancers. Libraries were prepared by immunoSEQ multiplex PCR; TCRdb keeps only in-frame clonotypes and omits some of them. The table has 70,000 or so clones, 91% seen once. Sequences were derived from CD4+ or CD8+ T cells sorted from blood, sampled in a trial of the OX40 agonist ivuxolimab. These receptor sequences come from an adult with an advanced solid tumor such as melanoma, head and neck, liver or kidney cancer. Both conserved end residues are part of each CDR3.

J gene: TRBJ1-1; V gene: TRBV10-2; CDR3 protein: CASRKTGPGGEAFF
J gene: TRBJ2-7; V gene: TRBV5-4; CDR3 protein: CASSLREAPSYEQYF
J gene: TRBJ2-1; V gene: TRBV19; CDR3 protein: CASSIGLAGLDEQFF
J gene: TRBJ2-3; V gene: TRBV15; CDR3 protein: CATSSPSGRKVGTDTQYF
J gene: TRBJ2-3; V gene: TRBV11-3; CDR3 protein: CASSLEGRDTTDTQYF
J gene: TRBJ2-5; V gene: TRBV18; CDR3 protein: CASSYKETQYF
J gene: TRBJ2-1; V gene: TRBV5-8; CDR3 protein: CASSLGTSGNYNEQFF
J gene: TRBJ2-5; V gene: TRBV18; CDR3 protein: CASSPPTAGKRGTQYF
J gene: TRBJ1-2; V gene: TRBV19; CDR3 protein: CASSISGVGLYGYTF
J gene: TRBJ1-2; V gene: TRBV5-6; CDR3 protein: CASSRVRPGVSLSNGYTF
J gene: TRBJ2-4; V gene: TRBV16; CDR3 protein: CASSQSKNIQYF
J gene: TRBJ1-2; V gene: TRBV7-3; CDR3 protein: CASSVTGTAGNGYTF
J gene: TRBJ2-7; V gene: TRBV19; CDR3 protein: CASSISRGGTYEQYF
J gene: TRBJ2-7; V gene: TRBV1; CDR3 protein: CTSSKKKRDFSYEQYF
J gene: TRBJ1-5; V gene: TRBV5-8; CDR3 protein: CASNGQVNQPQHF
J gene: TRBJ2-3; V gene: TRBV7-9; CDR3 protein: CASSSYRQGGRTDTQYF
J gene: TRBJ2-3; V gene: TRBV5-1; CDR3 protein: CASSSQYTDTQYF
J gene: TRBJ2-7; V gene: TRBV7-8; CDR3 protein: CASSTDKAYEQYF
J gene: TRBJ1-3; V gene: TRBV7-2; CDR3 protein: CASSLDRSAGNTIYF
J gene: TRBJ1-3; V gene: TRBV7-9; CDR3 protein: CASSTTGLGNTIYF
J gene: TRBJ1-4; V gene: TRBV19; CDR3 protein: CASSRIGRGGNEKLFF
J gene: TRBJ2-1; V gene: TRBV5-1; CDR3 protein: CASSLVGSYNEQFF
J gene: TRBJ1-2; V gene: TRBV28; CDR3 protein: CASSSYRGKDYGYTF
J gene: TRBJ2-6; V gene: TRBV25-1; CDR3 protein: CASSLRVLSGANVLTF
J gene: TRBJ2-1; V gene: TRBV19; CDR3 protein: CASSMYSHRVGVGNEQFF
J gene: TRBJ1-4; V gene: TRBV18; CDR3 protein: CASSLLRDEKLFF
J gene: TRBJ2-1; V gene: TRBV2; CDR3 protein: CASRGARSLEGEQFF
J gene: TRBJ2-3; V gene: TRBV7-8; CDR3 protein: CASSPPSGSTDTQYF
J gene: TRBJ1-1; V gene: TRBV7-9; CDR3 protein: CASSPQRTGEAFF
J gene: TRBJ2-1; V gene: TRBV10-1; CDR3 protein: CASSEETAGVRNEQFF
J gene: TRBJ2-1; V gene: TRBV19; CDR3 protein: CASSPDRGKNNEQFF
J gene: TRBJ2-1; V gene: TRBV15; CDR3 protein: CATSRDIGPGEQFF
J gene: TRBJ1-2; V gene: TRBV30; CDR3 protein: CAWSPGQGTGYTF
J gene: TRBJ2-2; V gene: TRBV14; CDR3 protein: CASSQTDRGEVGELFF
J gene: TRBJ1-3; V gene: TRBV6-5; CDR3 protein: CASSDFGNTIYF
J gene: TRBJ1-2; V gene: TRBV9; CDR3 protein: CASSDRKGTGGYTF
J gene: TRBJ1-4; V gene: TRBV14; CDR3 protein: CASSPGFMGEKLFF